This entry describes one TCR beta chain. Its antigen is as yet unknown. Libraries were prepared by immunoSEQ multiplex PCR; TCRdb keeps only in-frame clonotypes and omits some of them. The table has around 100,000 clones, about 88% seen once; the top ten hold about 0.95%. The germline gives CDR1 MNHEY, CDR2 SMNVEV (reference sequence). V lost 6 bases and J lost 9, with 17 bases in between. The CDR3 extends over 13 amino acids. These data are taken from a study of graft-versus-host responses after intestinal transplantation. Study-level background: Multivisceral, liver-intestinal, or isolated intestinal grafts went to recipients. Anti-thymocyte globulin served as induction for all recipients, who then took tacrolimus and steroids for roughly 3 years. Whole-study results and caveats: The recipient marrow held GvH clones, and some of them showed up first in ileum or blood.

The receptor's source is a human donor who was the organ donor for an intestinal transplant. This material consisted of unstimulated CD4+ T cells sorted from spleen or lymph node cells, taken before transplant. The chain has TRBV27 and TRBJ2-5; D unresolved. CDR3 nucleotide sequence: TGTGCCAGCAGCATGGGGAACTCCCCCCCCCAGTACTTC. Encoded protein: CASSMGNSPPQYF.